This T cell receptor (beta chain) is from a study of cytomegalovirus exposure and HLA in healthy donors. The PCR ran on 60 Vbeta and 13 Jbeta primers. This table comes from immunoSEQ multiplex PCR, and its TCRdb copy is limited to in-frame clones, with some not included. This sample has 85,000 to 90,000 clones; 85% occur once, and the top ten carry around 7.4%. General study findings and limits: According to a later analysis, donors in an Asian-associated ancestry cluster reportedly had fewer N-insertions than the roughly 670-donor mean.

Turning to this clone: Antigen: not known.

It was healthy bone marrow donors who served as donors. The sequenced sample consisted of PBMCs. The sequence was obtained from a man aged 35 to 55 in good health and CMV-seropositive.

CDR3 DNA sequence: TGCGCCAGCAGCCCCGGTGGGGCAGCAAACACTGAAGCTTTCTTT. Translating it yields CASSPGGAANTEAFF. The chain recombines TRBV5-1 with TRBJ1-1; a weak D match, TRBD1 (5 bases). This CDR3 is built from 15 residues. In germline, CDR1 is SGHRS, CDR2 YFSETQ. The V gene lost 4 bases and the J gene lost 2 bases, with 15 bases spanning the gap.